The rows below give T cell receptor beta chains drawn from one sample of a study of control samples from healthy donors and cancer patients. Using immunoSEQ multiplex PCR, the repertoire was profiled, and TCRdb retains in-frame clones only, with some absent. The sample includes 150,000 to 200,000 clones, around 92% of them seen just once. Sequencing was carried out using blood. The source is a woman in her 30s in good health. CDR3s include the opening cysteine and the closing phenylalanine or tryptophan.

j_call: TRBJ1-6; v_call: TRBV5-1; cdr3_aa: CASSPTGYNSPLHF
j_call: TRBJ1-5; v_call: TRBV2; cdr3_aa: CASRGGNQPQHF
j_call: TRBJ2-5; v_call: TRBV5-3; cdr3_aa: CARGTRGLETQYF
j_call: TRBJ1-1; v_call: TRBV18; cdr3_aa: CASSPPAAPPTEAFF
j_call: TRBJ2-7; v_call: TRBV24-1; cdr3_aa: CATSGRNRGSEQYF
j_call: TRBJ2-5; v_call: TRBV28; cdr3_aa: CASSLRGTGETQYF
j_call: TRBJ1-1; v_call: TRBV29-1; cdr3_aa: CSVQRQNTEAFF
j_call: TRBJ1-4; v_call: TRBV7-2; cdr3_aa: CASSPYGRATNEKLFF
j_call: TRBJ1-5; v_call: TRBV5-8; cdr3_aa: CASSLDRGSDQPQHF
j_call: TRBJ1-1; v_call: TRBV6-6; cdr3_aa: CASSSSGQGGTEAFF
j_call: TRBJ2-7; v_call: TRBV18; cdr3_aa: CASSRTESYEQYF
j_call: TRBJ2-7; v_call: TRBV19; cdr3_aa: CASSIAQGVAGEQYF
j_call: TRBJ2-1; v_call: TRBV19; cdr3_aa: CASRDNEQFF
j_call: TRBJ2-7; v_call: TRBV6-2/TRBV6-3; cdr3_aa: CASSYTGQGFEQYF
j_call: TRBJ1-5; v_call: TRBV6-4; cdr3_aa: CASSVTGGGNQPQHF
j_call: TRBJ2-3; v_call: TRBV5-4; cdr3_aa: CASSLEASGGPSTDTQYF
j_call: TRBJ2-7; v_call: TRBV4-2; cdr3_aa: CASSPGHSSSYEQYF
j_call: TRBJ2-3; v_call: TRBV12-3/TRBV12-4; cdr3_aa: CASSLRGDTQYF
j_call: TRBJ1-1; v_call: TRBV6-5; cdr3_aa: CASSYTTGARNTEAFF
j_call: TRBJ1-2; v_call: TRBV5-5; cdr3_aa: CASSFSPLYGYTF
j_call: TRBJ2-7; v_call: TRBV3-1/TRBV3-2; cdr3_aa: CASSHRPSYEQYF
j_call: TRBJ1-5; v_call: TRBV19; cdr3_aa: CASSIGGYREPQHF
j_call: TRBJ1-4; v_call: TRBV4-1; cdr3_aa: CASSQDPRGTNEKLFF
j_call: TRBJ1-3; v_call: TRBV6-5; cdr3_aa: CASSSPRTGSGNTIYF
j_call: TRBJ1-5; v_call: TRBV6-1; cdr3_aa: CASSDRDSNQPQHF
j_call: TRBJ1-2; v_call: TRBV19; cdr3_aa: CASSVDRDRGFGYTF
j_call: TRBJ2-7; v_call: TRBV10-3; cdr3_aa: CAISEPGQGYEQYF
j_call: TRBJ2-5; v_call: TRBV29-1; cdr3_aa: CSVGLAQKTQYF
j_call: TRBJ1-4; v_call: TRBV6-6; cdr3_aa: CASSYRANEKLFF
j_call: TRBJ2-7; v_call: TRBV20-1; cdr3_aa: CSASSGLAGRYEQYF
j_call: TRBJ2-3; v_call: TRBV6-6; cdr3_aa: CASRGTSGRTDTQYF
j_call: TRBJ2-1; v_call: TRBV7-3; cdr3_aa: CASSLGGSRGNEQFF
j_call: TRBJ2-5; v_call: TRBV24-1; cdr3_aa: CATSDLGETQYF
j_call: TRBJ2-7; v_call: TRBV5-1; cdr3_aa: CASSLAGATYEQYF
j_call: TRBJ1-5; v_call: TRBV11-2; cdr3_aa: CASSLADSNQPQHF
j_call: TRBJ2-5; v_call: TRBV29-1; cdr3_aa: CSVVVRQGYQETQYF
j_call: TRBJ2-7; v_call: TRBV6-5; cdr3_aa: CASSYLQGYEQYF
j_call: TRBJ1-1; v_call: TRBV25-1; cdr3_aa: CASSEWRENTEAFF
j_call: TRBJ1-1; v_call: TRBV3-1/TRBV3-2; cdr3_aa: CASSLSRGGNTEAFF
j_call: TRBJ2-1; v_call: TRBV6-4; cdr3_aa: CASSVLAGGPYNEQFF
j_call: TRBJ2-2; v_call: TRBV7-3; cdr3_aa: CASSPTSGNTGELFF
j_call: TRBJ1-1; v_call: TRBV25-1; cdr3_aa: CASSKGGNTEAFF
j_call: TRBJ2-2; v_call: TRBV5-6; cdr3_aa: CASSRDRNTGELFF
j_call: TRBJ1-1; v_call: TRBV28; cdr3_aa: CASSVQGWGTEAFF
j_call: TRBJ2-7; v_call: TRBV23-1; cdr3_aa: CASSHCHYEQYF